This T cell receptor beta chain was sequenced during a study of shared clonotypes between healthy human individuals. Points from the study as a whole: Estimated richness was generally greater in naive than memory subsets.

Of note for this clone: The target antigen is unknown.

Donors, healthy HIV-negative adults, lacked recent acute infections or vaccinations. CD4+ cells underwent separation, giving CD45RA+ naive and CD45RA-negative memory subsets. TCRdb's table, derived via immunoSEQ multiplex PCR, lists solely in-frame clones and lacks some. Here the sample spans about 2.4 million clones, 93% being singletons. After removal of 2 bases from V and 7 bases from J, the junction contained 8 bases not matched to a gene. There are 15 residues in the CDR3. Germline V gene data show CDR1 as MNHNS and CDR2 as SASEGT. This receptor was obtained from a man between 18 and 35 years old in good health. Some clones in this sample may be carry-over from other donors' samples. The sequenced material came from naive CD4+ T cells from PBMCs. Documented subset: CD45RA+ positively selected. This chain uses TRBV6-1 with TRBJ2-1; 7 bases line up with TRBD2. The CDR3 nucleotides are TGTGCCAGCAGTGAAATCGGCGGGAGAGTAAATGAGCAGTTCTTC. As protein: CASSEIGGRVNEQFF.